This paragraph reports one TCR beta chain. Its cognate antigen is unknown. Running of the v3.0 immunoSEQ assay took place at survey level. The table came from immunoSEQ multiplex PCR; TCRdb's copy has only in-frame clones and leaves some out. The table has fewer than 35,000 clones, 75% to 85% seen once; the top ten hold 3.5% to 5%. Clinicians in the United States treated all participants with HIV. This entry is derived from a study of long-term antiretroviral therapy in people with HIV. Study findings and constraints: In HIV, the repertoires covered a tighter span of CDR3 lengths than in controls.

The CDR3 has 17 amino acids. With 1 base clipped from V and 8 bases from J, the junction kept 10 bases outside the gene matches. The germline V gene has CDR1 SGHTA and CDR2 FQGTGA. The sequencing here drew on unsorted PBMCs, taken about 3.3 years after starting antiretroviral therapy. The sequence came from a man younger than 30 with HIV. V is TRBV7-3 and J is TRBJ2-1; 11 nucleotides line up with TRBD2. Here the CDR3 DNA reads TGTGCCAGCAGCTTAAGGGGGGGTCTAGCGGGAGGTTATGAGCAGTTCTTC. The encoded protein is CASSLRGGLAGGYEQFF.